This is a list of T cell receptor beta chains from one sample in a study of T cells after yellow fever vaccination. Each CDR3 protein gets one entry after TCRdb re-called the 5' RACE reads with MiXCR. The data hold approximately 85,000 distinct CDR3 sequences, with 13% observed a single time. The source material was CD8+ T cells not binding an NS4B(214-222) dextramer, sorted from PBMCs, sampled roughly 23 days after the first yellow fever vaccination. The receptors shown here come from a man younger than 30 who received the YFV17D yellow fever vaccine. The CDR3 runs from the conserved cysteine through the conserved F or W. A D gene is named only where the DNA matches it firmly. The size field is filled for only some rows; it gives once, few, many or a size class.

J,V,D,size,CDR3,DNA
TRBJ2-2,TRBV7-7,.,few,CASSPTQGGELFF,TGTGCTAGCAGCCCAACGCAGGGGGGGGAGCTGTTTTTT
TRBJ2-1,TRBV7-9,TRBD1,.,CASSTGVFNNEQFF,TGTGCCAGCAGTACAGGGGTTTTTAACAATGAGCAGTTCTTC
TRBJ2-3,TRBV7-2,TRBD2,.,CASSAGTSGADTQYF,TGTGCCAGCAGCGCCGGGACTAGCGGGGCAGATACGCAGTATTTT
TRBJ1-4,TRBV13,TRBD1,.,CASRSGTGSGKLFF,TGTGCCAGCAGGTCCGGGACAGGGAGCGGAAAACTGTTTTTT
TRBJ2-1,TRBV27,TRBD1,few,CASSLSDRVNNEQFF,TGTGCCAGCAGTTTATCGGACAGGGTCAACAATGAGCAGTTCTTC
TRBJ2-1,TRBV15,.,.,CATSRPPSYNEQFF,TGTGCCACCAGCAGACCGCCCTCCTACAATGAGCAGTTCTTC
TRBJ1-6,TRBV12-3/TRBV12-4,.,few,CASSGTRNSPLHF,TGTGCCAGCAGTGGGACCCGAAATTCACCCCTCCACTTT
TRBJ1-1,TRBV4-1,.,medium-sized,CASSPREVAEAFF,TGCGCCAGCAGCCCTAGGGAGGTGGCTGAAGCTTTCTTT
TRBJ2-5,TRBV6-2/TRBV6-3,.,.,CASTQGGMETQYF,TGTGCCAGCACTCAGGGTGGTATGGAGACCCAGTACTTC
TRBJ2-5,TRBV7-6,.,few,CASSLYGETQYF,TGTGCCAGCAGCTTATATGGGGAGACCCAGTACTTC
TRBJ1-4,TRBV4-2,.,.,CASSQTALNEKLFF,TGTGCCAGCAGCCAAACCGCCCTAAATGAAAAACTGTTTTTT
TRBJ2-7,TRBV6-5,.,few,CASSYSAGDEQYF,TGTGCCAGCAGTTACTCGGCCGGAGACGAGCAGTACTTC
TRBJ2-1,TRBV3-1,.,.,CASSQGGGARAKEQFF,TGTGCCAGCAGCCAGGGTGGGGGGGCCAGAGCTAAAGAGCAGTTCTTC
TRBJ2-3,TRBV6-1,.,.,CASRGTARDPDTQYF,TGTGCCAGCAGAGGGACGGCGAGGGACCCAGATACGCAGTATTTT
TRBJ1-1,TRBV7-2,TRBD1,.,CASSPIDRAGNTEAFF,TGTGCCAGCAGCCCCATCGACAGGGCGGGAAACACTGAAGCTTTCTTT
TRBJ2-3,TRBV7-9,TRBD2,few,CASSFTGGGDTQYF,TGTGCCAGCAGCTTTACCGGCGGGGGAGATACGCAGTATTTT
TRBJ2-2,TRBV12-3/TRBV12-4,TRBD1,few,CASRHGTGGSGELFF,TGTGCCAGCAGGCACGGGACAGGGGGTTCCGGGGAGCTGTTTTTT
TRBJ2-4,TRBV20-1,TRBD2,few,CSARDIDRTSGQHLIQYF,TGCAGTGCTAGAGATATTGATCGGACTAGCGGCCAACATTTAATTCAGTACTTC
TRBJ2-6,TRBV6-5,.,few,CASSYSTETGANVLTF,TGTGCCAGCAGTTACTCGACGGAAACTGGGGCCAACGTCCTGACTTTC
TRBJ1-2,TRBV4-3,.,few,CASSQDLGYGYTF,TGCGCCAGCAGCCAAGACTTAGGTTATGGCTACACCTTC
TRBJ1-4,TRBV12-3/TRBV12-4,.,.,CASSWGIRLFF,TGTGCCAGCAGTTGGGGGATAAGACTGTTTTTT
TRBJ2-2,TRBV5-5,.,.,CASSSPGGPSWELFF,TGTGCCAGCAGCTCCCCCGGGGGGCCCAGCTGGGAGCTGTTTTTT
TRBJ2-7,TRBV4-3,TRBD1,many,CASSPDLTGGEQYF,TGCGCCAGCAGCCCCGACCTGACAGGGGGCGAGCAGTACTTC